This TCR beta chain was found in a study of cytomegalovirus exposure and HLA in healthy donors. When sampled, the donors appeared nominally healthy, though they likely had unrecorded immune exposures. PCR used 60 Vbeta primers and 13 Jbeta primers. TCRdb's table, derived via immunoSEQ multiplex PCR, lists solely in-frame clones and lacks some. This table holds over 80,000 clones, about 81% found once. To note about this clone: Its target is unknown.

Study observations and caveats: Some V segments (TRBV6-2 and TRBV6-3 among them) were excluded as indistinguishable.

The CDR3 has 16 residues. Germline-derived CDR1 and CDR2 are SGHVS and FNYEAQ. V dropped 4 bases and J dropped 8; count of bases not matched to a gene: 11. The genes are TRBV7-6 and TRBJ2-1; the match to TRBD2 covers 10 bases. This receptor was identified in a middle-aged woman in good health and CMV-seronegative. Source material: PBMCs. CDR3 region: CASSSYRGLAGDEQFF. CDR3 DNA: TGTGCCAGCAGCTCCTACAGGGGTCTAGCGGGAGATGAGCAGTTCTTC.